Here is one TCR beta chain with its context. The CDR3 is made up of 12 amino acids. V gave up 1 base and J gave up 13 bases, with 11 bases separating them. The sample is drawn from a study of blood T cell repertoires in COVID-19. On the study more broadly: COVID-19 samples collected from the United States, Italy and Spain covered acute and convalescent phases.

TCRdb's table, derived via immunoSEQ multiplex PCR, lists solely in-frame clones and lacks some. The sample includes under 300,000 clones, roughly four fifths of them seen just once. Sample: PBMCs or T cells enriched from blood (not recorded which). The chain links TRBV12-3 or TRBV12-4 to TRBJ1-3, with D unclear. This receptor was taken from a man between 35 and 55 years old who had recovered from COVID-19. DNA of the CDR3: TGTGCCAGCAGTTTAGTAGGGAGTAGTATATATTTT. Its protein is CASSLVGSSIYF.